The 23 T cell receptor beta chains below were found in one sample sequenced in a study of T cell responses to AZD1222 COVID-19 vaccine. Measured with immunoSEQ multiplex PCR; TCRdb has only the in-frame clones, and not every one. The sample holds 150,000 or so clones, 91% seen once. The sequences come from peripheral blood, collected 28 days after the second AZD1222 dose. The receptors shown here come from an adult who received the AZD1222 COVID-19 vaccine.

V usage is TRBV29-1 and J usage is TRBJ2-5, with 8 bases fitting TRBD1. Germline-derived CDR1 and CDR2 are SQVTM and ANQGSEA. The CDR3 sequence is 13 residues long. The ends lost 6 bases at V and 4 bases at J; junction bases unmatched: 7. CDR3 sequence reads: CSVGLTGAETQYF. CDR3 DNA sequence: TGCAGCGTGGGCCTGACAGGGGCAGAGACCCAGTACTTC.

The chain has TRBV6-5 and TRBJ1-5; D unresolved. This CDR3 is built from 13 residues. Germline CDR1 reads MNHEY; CDR2 reads SVGAGI. V was trimmed by 0 bases and J by 5 bases, leaving 5 bases between them. The chain's CDR3 is CASSYSLYQPQHF. CDR3 sequence (DNA): TGTGCCAGCAGTTACTCCTTATATCAGCCCCAGCATTTT.

The table lists this clone with a few counts. J is TRBJ1-2 and V is TRBV19; possibly TRBD1 for D (5 bases). Trimming pared 7 bases from V and 4 bases from J, leaving 16 bases between. This CDR3 contains 14 residues. Germline V gene lookup returns CDR1 LNHDA and CDR2 SQIVND (reference sequence). The DNA of the CDR3 is TGTGCCAGTACTGAAACAGGTCTCACCTATGGCTACACCTTC. The encoded protein is CASTETGLTYGYTF.

This clone was detected once. The chain employs TRBV18 and TRBJ2-7; weak D call: TRBD2 (5 bases). Germline lookup yields CDR1 KGHSH and CDR2 LQKENI. V gave up 0 bases and J gave up 0 bases, with 6 bases separating them. This CDR3 spans 14 amino acids. CDR3 loop: CASSPPRASYEQYF. CDR3 bases: TGTGCCAGCTCACCACCGAGGGCCTCCTACGAGCAGTACTTC. Full variable domain (rest looked up from reference TRBV18 and TRBJ2-7): NAGVMQNPRHLVRRRGQEARLRCSPMKGHSHVYWYRQLPEEGLKFMVYLQKENIIDESGMPKERFSAEFPKEGPSILRIQQVVRGDSAAYFCASSPPRASYEQYFGPGTRLTVT.

The chain combines TRBV7-2 with TRBJ2-1, with 10 bases matching TRBD1. Germline-derived CDR1 and CDR2 are SGHTA and FQGNSA. The CDR3 runs 15 residues. V trimming: 6 bases; J trimming: 5 bases; junction bases outside the gene matches: 7. CDR3 loop: CASRRDRGHHNEQFF. CDR3 nucleotides: TGTGCCAGCAGACGAGACAGGGGGCATCACAATGAGCAGTTCTTC. Using reference TRBV7-2 and TRBJ2-1 for the parts outside the CDR3, the full variable domain is GAGVSQSPSNKVTEKGKDVELRCDPISGHTALYWYRQSLGQGLEFLIYFQGNSAPDKSGLPSDRFSAERTGGSVSTLTIQRTQQEDSAVYLCASRRDRGHHNEQFFGPGTRLTVL.

The J gene is TRBJ1-6, the V gene TRBV10-3, with D hard to call. The CDR3 totals 11 residues. Germline CDR1 is ENHRY and CDR2 is SYGVKD. The V end lost 6 bases, the J end lost 5 bases, and 2 bases lay between the germline ends. The CDR3 sequence: CAIRDNSPLHF. The CDR3 DNA reads as TGTGCCATCAGAGATAATTCACCCCTCCACTTT.

J is TRBJ1-4 and V is TRBV11-3, with D unresolved. CDR1 is SGHNT, CDR2 YENEEA, per germline. This CDR3 is built from 11 residues. Trimming pared 5 bases from V and 6 bases from J, leaving 4 bases between. CDR3 in amino acids: CASSRDEKLFF. The CDR3 DNA reads as TGTGCCAGCAGCCGGGATGAAAAACTGTTTTTT. Based on the CDR3 plus reference TRBV11-3 and TRBJ1-4, the full variable domain is EAGVVQSPRYKIIEKKQPVAFWCNPISGHNTLYWYLQNLGQGPELLIRYENEEAVDDSQLPKDRFSAERLKGVDSTLKIQPAELGDSAVYLCASSRDEKLFFGSGTQLSVL.

The chain uses TRBV19 and TRBJ2-2; D unresolved. Trimming shortened V by 7 bases and J by 2 bases, and 11 bases separated the two germline ends. Germline V CDR1 and CDR2: LNHDA, SQIVND (reference sequence). The CDR3 contains 14 residues. In DNA, the CDR3 is TGTGCCAGTATGGATGGACCTAACACCGGGGAGCTGTTTTTT. Protein sequence: CASMDGPNTGELFF.

The sample holds one count of this clone. The genes are TRBV5-1 and TRBJ1-1, with 8 bases lining up with TRBD1. CDR1 and CDR2 from the germline V gene are SGHRS and YFSETQ. The J segment lost 1 base and the V segment lost 4 bases, leaving 9 bases of the junction unmatched. This CDR3 comprises 16 residues. DNA for the CDR3: TGCGCCAGCAGCGAGGGGACAGGTTATACGAACACTGAAGCTTTCTTT. This encodes CASSEGTGYTNTEAFF. Using reference TRBV5-1 and TRBJ1-1 for the parts outside the CDR3, the full variable domain is KAGVTQTPRYLIKTRGQQVTLSCSPISGHRSVSWYQQTPGQGLQFLFEYFSETQRNKGNFPGRFSGRQFSNSRSEMNVSTLELGDSALYLCASSEGTGYTNTEAFFGQGTRLTVV.

The V gene is TRBV6-5, the J gene TRBJ1-1; the D gene is possibly TRBD1 (5 bases). The CDR3 contains 15 residues. Between the trimmed V and J ends, which lost 6 bases and 5 bases, there was a span of 19 bases. Germline V CDR1 and CDR2: MNHEY, SVGAGI. In nucleotides, the CDR3 is TGTGCCAGCAGCCGAGGACACCCCCTGGGGACTGAAGCTTTCTTT. Translated: CASSRGHPLGTEAFF.

The genes are TRBV24-1 and TRBJ2-1; D remains unclear. V shed 4 bases and J shed 7 bases, with 7 bases lying between them. In germline, CDR1 is KGHDR, CDR2 SFDVKD. The CDR3 runs to 12 residues. CDR3 region: CATSDVTNEQFF. The CDR3 nucleotides read TGTGCCACCAGTGACGTGACAAATGAGCAGTTCTTC.

This clone was observed a single time. The V call is TRBV29-1, the J call TRBJ2-1; 13 bases match TRBD2. V was pared by 6 bases and J by 6 bases, with 5 bases of the junction left unmatched. In germline, CDR1 is SQVTM, CDR2 ANQGSEA. The CDR3 covers 14 residues. The CDR3 loop is CSVGTSGAPNEQFF. CDR3 bases: TGCAGCGTGGGGACTAGCGGGGCCCCCAATGAGCAGTTCTTC.

The chain links TRBV4-1 to TRBJ2-2, with TRBD2 matching 12 bases. The CDR3 length is 17 residues. From germline, CDR1 is MGHRA and CDR2 YSYEKL. V shed 3 bases, J shed 1 base, and the junction held 3 bases outside the gene matches. The CDR3 spells CASSHGLAGLNTGELFF. In DNA, the CDR3 is TGCGCCAGCAGCCACGGACTAGCGGGACTGAACACCGGGGAGCTGTTTTTT.

This chain connects TRBV2 to TRBJ1-5, with D possibly TRBD1 on 5 matching bases. The germline V gene encodes CDR1 SNHLY and CDR2 FYNNEI. Trimming pared 8 bases from V and 4 bases from J, leaving 9 bases between. The CDR3 runs 12 residues. CDR3 protein: CASDRVNQPQHF. As DNA, the CDR3 is TGTGCCAGCGACAGAGTTAATCAGCCCCAGCATTTT.

The CDR3 loop is CASSSTGVYEQYF. The CDR3, as DNA: TGTGCCAGCAGCTCGACAGGAGTCTACGAGCAGTACTTC. This chain uses TRBV2 with TRBJ2-7; possibly TRBD1 for D (6 bases). CDR1 SNHLY and CDR2 FYNNEI come from the germline V gene. The CDR3 runs to 13 residues. V lost 6 bases to trimming and J lost 3 bases, with 12 bases between them.

The chain employs TRBV13 and TRBJ1-1, with D possibly matching TRBD1 (5 bases). This CDR3 has 16 amino acids. V was clipped by 6 bases and J by 2 bases, with 19 bases between them. Per germline, CDR1 PRHDT and CDR2 FYEKMQ (reference sequence). The CDR3 loop is CASSSPYRDGNTEAFF. CDR3 nucleotide sequence: TGTGCCAGCAGTTCACCCTATCGGGACGGAAACACTGAAGCTTTCTTT.

The chain links TRBV24-1 to TRBJ1-5; 9 bases map to TRBD1. This CDR3 is 16 amino acids long. Germline V CDR1 and CDR2: KGHDR, SFDVKD. V lost 3 bases to trimming and J lost 6 bases; unmatched junction nucleotides: 8. As DNA, the CDR3 is TGTGCCACCAGTGATAGGGACAGGGATTGGAGTCAGCCCCAGCATTTT. Protein sequence: CATSDRDRDWSQPQHF.

The gene calls are TRBV6-5 and TRBJ1-3; D is unresolved. Per germline, CDR1 MNHEY and CDR2 SVGAGI. Deletions cut 8 bases from V and 0 bases from J, with 8 bases between. CDR3 length: 13 amino acids. This CDR3 reads CASVGVSGNTIYF. The CDR3 DNA is TGTGCCAGCGTAGGCGTCTCTGGAAACACCATATATTTT.

V gene TRBV14 combines with J gene TRBJ2-7; 8 bases are a match to TRBD1. The germline CDR1 and CDR2 sequences are SGHDN and FVKESK. With V trimmed by 3 bases and J by 3 bases, 4 bases remained unmatched. The CDR3 loop spans 14 amino acids. The CDR3 loop is CASSQPGQVYEQYF. Here the CDR3 DNA reads TGTGCCAGCAGCCAGCCGGGACAGGTCTACGAGCAGTACTTC.

The chain links TRBV4-3 to TRBJ2-7; 14 positions agree with TRBD2. CDR3 length equals 18 residues. Germline V lookup: CDR1 LGHNA, CDR2 YSLEER. Trimming cost V 0 bases and J 0 bases; bases outside gene matches: 4. The DNA for the CDR3 is TGCGCCAGCAGCCAAGAACCCGGGACTAGCGGGAGCTCCTACGAGCAGTACTTC. Translation gives CASSQEPGTSGSSYEQYF.

V is TRBV28 and J is TRBJ2-3; 11 bases line up with TRBD2. This CDR3 has 17 amino acids. Looked up from germline, CDR1 is MDHEN and CDR2 is SYDVKM. The junction had 6 bases not matched to a gene; V was cut back by 4 bases and J by 0 bases. The CDR3 spells CASSSPGLAASTDTQYF. The CDR3 DNA sequence: TGTGCCAGCAGTTCCCCGGGACTAGCGGCTAGCACAGATACGCAGTATTTT.

The chain recombines TRBV3-1 (or the pseudogene TRBV3-2) with TRBJ2-1; TRBD2 aligns across 9 bases. Germline CDR1 is LGHDT and CDR2 is YNNKEL (reference sequence). This CDR3 contains 14 residues. J lost 4 bases, V lost 3 bases, and 1 base had no gene match. The CDR3 DNA is TGTGCCAGCAGCCACCTAGCGGGGTACAATGAGCAGTTCTTC. Encoded protein: CASSHLAGYNEQFF.

The chain carries TRBV2 and TRBJ2-3; possibly TRBD2 for D (5 bases). V gave up 6 bases and J gave up 0 bases, with 13 bases separating them. The CDR3 length is 15 residues. Germline V gives CDR1 SNHLY, CDR2 FYNNEI. CDR3 residues: CASRGVPLSTDTQYF. The DNA of the CDR3 is TGTGCCAGCAGGGGAGTTCCGCTGAGCACAGATACGCAGTATTTT.